The clone carrying this T cell receptor beta chain occurred many times. Trimming cost V 1 base and J 3 bases; bases outside gene matches: 7. This CDR3 spans 15 amino acids. The germline CDR1 and CDR2 sequences are DFQATT and SNEGSKA (reference sequence). The sample is drawn from a study of CD8 T cells in ankylosing spondylitis. A quantitative 5'-RACE method, one with molecular barcodes, was used to make TCR beta libraries. TCRdb called the 5' RACE reads again in MiXCR, with one record for every CDR3 protein. The table has 200,000 to 300,000 distinct CDR3 sequences, about 11% seen once. Sequenced input: blood, either unsorted or a sorted T cell fraction (not recorded which). The chain couples TRBV20-1 to TRBJ2-7, with 9 bases fitting TRBD1. This receptor was obtained from a male donor with ankylosing spondylitis or in good health (not recorded which). The DNA of the CDR3 is TGCAGTGCTAGAGGCCGGGACAGGGAATACTACGAGCAGTACTTC. Translation: CSARGRDREYYEQYF.